One sample yielded the 29 T cell receptor beta chains listed below, sequenced in a study of regulatory dendritic cells for organ transplantation. Their recognized antigens are unknown. Sorted subsets were CFSE-labeled and cultured approximately 5 days with allogeneic dendritic cells. Here immunoSEQ multiplex PCR was the method, and the copy in TCRdb shows in-frame clones only, minus some. The sample lists 13,000 or so clones; just under 90% were seen once. The sample was naive CD8+ T cells from blood cultured with regulatory dendritic cells. Documented subset: CD45RA+ naive T cells. All receptors derive from a human donor in good health.

The chain links TRBV28 to TRBJ2-3; D possibly uses TRBD1 or TRBD2 (6 bases each). The CDR3 contains 15 residues. Germline assignment: CDR1 MDHEN and CDR2 SYDVKM. V dropped 6 bases and J dropped 2 bases, with 15 bases sitting between them. The CDR3 DNA is TGTGCCAGCAGGCGGGACACTTACCTCACAGATACGCAGTATTTT. Protein: CASRRDTYLTDTQYF.

The chain is built from TRBV11-2 and TRBJ2-7, with D perhaps being TRBD1 or TRBD2 (5 bases each). V lost 3 bases, J lost 0 bases, and 12 bases lay in between. The CDR3 totals 15 residues. CDR1 is SGHAT and CDR2 is FQNNGV in the germline V gene. For the CDR3, the DNA is TGTGCCAGCAGCTTTCCTTGGGGGACCTCCTACGAGCAGTACTTC. Protein: CASSFPWGTSYEQYF.

The chain couples TRBV6-1 to TRBJ2-7; D not resolved. This CDR3 comprises 13 residues. V was cut by 4 bases and J by 0 bases, with 7 bases left in between. Germline values: CDR1 MNHNS, CDR2 SASEGT. As DNA, the CDR3 is TGTGCCAGCAGTGGAGACCCCTCCTACGAGCAGTACTTC. Its protein product is CASSGDPSYEQYF.

As DNA, the CDR3 is TGTGCCAGTAGAGGCCCAGGGTTGTACAATGAGCAGTTCTTC. Translating it yields CASRGPGLYNEQFF. The chain couples TRBV19 to TRBJ2-1; tentatively, D is TRBD1 (5 bases). CDR1 is LNHDA and CDR2 is SQIVND in the germline V gene (reference sequence). V lost 6 bases and J lost 4, with 13 bases in between. This CDR3 has 14 residues.

The chain recombines TRBV27 with TRBJ1-1; D uncertain. Looked up from germline, CDR1 is MNHEY and CDR2 is SMNVEV (reference sequence). The CDR3 length is 14 residues. V shed 1 base and J shed 1 base, with 7 bases lying between them. In nucleotides, the CDR3 is TGTGCCAGCAGTTTATGGGGTCCGAACACTGAAGCTTTCTTT. The encoded protein is CASSLWGPNTEAFF.

V and J are TRBV28 and TRBJ1-3; 8 bases are a match to TRBD1. Germline V gene data show CDR1 as MDHEN and CDR2 as SYDVKM. The CDR3 consists of 18 residues. The ends lost 6 bases at V and 0 bases at J; junction bases unmatched: 13. For the CDR3, the DNA is TGTGCCAGCAGACGGGACAGGCCTCCTGGCAGCTCTGGAAACACCATATATTTT. Its protein product is CASRRDRPPGSSGNTIYF. Based on the CDR3 plus reference TRBV28 and TRBJ1-3, the full variable domain is DVKVTQSSRYLVKRTGEKVFLECVQDMDHENMFWYRQDPGLGLRLIYFSYDVKMKEKGDIPEGYSVSREKKERFSLILESASTNQTSMYLCASRRDRPPGSSGNTIYFGEGSWLTVV.

V and J are TRBV4-2 and TRBJ2-7; 8 positions match TRBD1. Germline V CDR1 and CDR2: LGHNA, YNFKEQ. The ends lost 4 bases at V and 2 bases at J; junction bases unmatched: 13. This CDR3 spans 17 amino acids. CDR3 sequence reads: CASSRARRGQGAYEQYF. The CDR3 region has the DNA TGTGCCAGCAGCCGAGCCAGACGAGGACAGGGAGCCTACGAGCAGTACTTC.

This clone was observed a single time. The chain employs TRBV4-3 and TRBJ1-4; D is unclear. CDR1 and CDR2 (germline): LGHNA, YSLEER. CDR3 size: 13 residues. V was clipped by 0 bases and J by 8 bases, with 7 bases between them. CDR3 region: CASSQDYEEKLFF. CDR3 DNA sequence: TGCGCCAGCAGCCAAGACTACGAGGAAAAACTGTTTTTT.

The genes are TRBV4-1 and TRBJ1-1; TRBD1 matches 7 bases. CDR3 size: 13 residues. Germline CDR1 is MGHRA and CDR2 is YSYEKL. Unmatched junction bases numbered 3, after V lost 4 bases and J lost 4 bases. This CDR3 is CASSPSGGTEAFF. The CDR3 DNA follows: TGCGCCAGCAGCCCATCAGGGGGCACTGAAGCTTTCTTT.

The chain's CDR3 is CASSGTRRTYEQYF. CDR3 DNA: TGTGCCAGCAGCGGGACGCGACGGACCTACGAGCAGTACTTC. This chain connects TRBV7-9 to TRBJ2-7; D is possibly TRBD1 or TRBD2 (5 bases each). Germline-derived CDR1 and CDR2 are SEHNR and FQNEAQ (reference sequence). Trimming took off 5 bases at V and 2 bases at J, with 13 bases between the two ends. The CDR3 runs 14 residues.

This clone was recorded only once. The chain carries TRBV7-8 and TRBJ2-5; no reliable D call. Trimming cost V 4 bases and J 5 bases, with 5 bases left between them. There are 11 residues in the CDR3. The germline gives CDR1 SGHVS, CDR2 FQNEAQ. The CDR3: CASSSTETQYF. The CDR3 DNA reads as TGTGCCAGCAGCTCGACGGAGACCCAGTACTTC.

The rearrangement uses TRBV5-4 and TRBJ1-5; D not certain. CDR3 size: 17 residues. The germline gives CDR1 SGHNT, CDR2 YYREEE (reference sequence). Trimming took off 4 bases at V and 2 bases at J, with 19 bases between the two ends. The CDR3 loop reads CASSTRQLERGNQPQHF. The CDR3 bases are TGTGCCAGCAGCACACGCCAACTTGAGAGGGGCAATCAGCCCCAGCATTTT.

V usage is TRBV19 and J usage is TRBJ2-7, with 7 bases aligning to TRBD2. The CDR3 extends over 17 amino acids. The trim removed 1 base at V and 0 bases at J, leaving 9 bases unmatched. Germline-derived CDR1 and CDR2 are LNHDA and SQIVND (reference sequence). CDR3 bases: TGTGCCAGTAGTATAGTATCAGCGGGAAGGAGCTCCTACGAGCAGTACTTC. It codes for CASSIVSAGRSSYEQYF.

The table lists this clone with a count of one. The rearrangement uses TRBV13 and TRBJ2-7; the match to TRBD1 covers 8 bases. The CDR3 length is 15 residues. J was trimmed by 0 bases and V by 5 bases; bases with no gene match: 6. Per the germline V gene, CDR1 is PRHDT and CDR2 is FYEKMQ (reference sequence). For the CDR3, the DNA is TGTGCCAGCAGCGCTGGGACAGGCGTCTCCTACGAGCAGTACTTC. Its protein product is CASSAGTGVSYEQYF.

The chain has TRBV28 and TRBJ2-5; 8 bases map to TRBD2. The CDR3 runs to 15 residues. J was trimmed by 2 bases and V by 2 bases; bases with no gene match: 4. CDR1 and CDR2 from the germline V gene are MDHEN and SYDVKM. For the CDR3, the DNA is TGTGCCAGCAGTTTAGGAGCGGGGGCTCAAGAGACCCAGTACTTC. Translated: CASSLGAGAQETQYF.

This chain links TRBV6-5 with TRBJ1-1; D call uncertain. CDR1 is MNHEY, CDR2 SVGAGI, per germline. The CDR3 sequence is 16 residues long. V dropped 0 bases and J dropped 1 base, with 12 bases sitting between them. The CDR3 reads CASSYSPGGENTEAFF. CDR3 sequence (DNA): TGTGCCAGCAGTTACTCGCCGGGAGGAGAGAACACTGAAGCTTTCTTT.

The V and J genes are TRBV4-3 and TRBJ1-5; D is possibly TRBD1 (5 bases). V gave up 1 base and J gave up 4 bases, with 11 bases separating them. CDR1 is LGHNA and CDR2 is YSLEER in the germline V gene. This CDR3 region has 15 residues. The CDR3 is CASSQGTGLNQPQHF. DNA for the CDR3: TGCGCCAGCAGCCAAGGAACAGGCTTAAATCAGCCCCAGCATTTT.

This chain connects TRBV27 to TRBJ2-5, with D possibly being TRBD2 (5 bases). CDR1 and CDR2 (germline): MNHEY, SMNVEV (reference sequence). V was shortened by 7 bases and J by 7 bases, with 10 bases between the two germline ends. CDR3 length equals 11 residues. This CDR3 reads CASIQLGTQYF. The CDR3 DNA sequence: TGTGCCAGCATTCAACTAGGGACCCAGTACTTC.

This chain uses TRBV28 with TRBJ2-7, with 9 bases fitting TRBD1. This CDR3 has 14 residues. The germline V gene encodes CDR1 MDHEN and CDR2 SYDVKM. J lost 4 bases, V lost 4 bases, and 5 bases had no gene match. For the CDR3, the DNA is TGTGCCAGCAGTTCAGGGACAGGGTTTTACGAGCAGTACTTC. It translates to CASSSGTGFYEQYF.

J is TRBJ2-7 and V is TRBV6-5, with D unresolved. The CDR3 has 11 residues. The V and J ends lost 0 bases and 6 bases respectively, with 3 bases between them. CDR1 is MNHEY, CDR2 SVGAGI, per germline. CDR3 protein: CASSYSAEQYF. The CDR3 nucleotides read TGTGCCAGCAGTTACTCCGCCGAGCAGTACTTC.

This chain connects TRBV5-3 to TRBJ2-4; D is perhaps TRBD2 (5 bases). TRBV5-3 is classed as an ORF, of uncertain function. With 6 bases removed from V and 3 bases from J, the gap between germline ends came to 13 bases. The CDR3 extends over 14 amino acids. The chain's CDR3 is CARNASGCKNIQYF. The CDR3, as DNA: TGTGCCAGAAACGCTTCGGGGTGCAAAAACATTCAGTACTTC.

This clone is a singleton in its sample. The rearrangement joins TRBV28 to TRBJ2-1; unclear D gene. Trimming took off 6 bases at V and 5 bases at J, with 17 bases between the two ends. Germline V gives CDR1 MDHEN, CDR2 SYDVKM. The CDR3 is made up of 15 amino acids. CDR3 in DNA: TGTGCCAGCAGGACCCCCCTAGTGTCAAACAATGAGCAGTTCTTC. Translating it yields CASRTPLVSNNEQFF.

This rearrangement joins TRBV4-1 to TRBJ2-1; D not resolved. CDR1 and CDR2 from the germline V gene are MGHRA and YSYEKL. Trimming left V 1 base short and J 6 bases short, with 13 bases between. This CDR3 comprises 15 residues. CDR3: CASSQGSAEFNEQFF. Written as DNA, the CDR3 is TGCGCCAGCAGCCAAGGTTCGGCGGAGTTCAATGAGCAGTTCTTC.

V and J are TRBV25-1 and TRBJ1-5; 9 bases align to TRBD1. CDR1 MGHDK and CDR2 SYGVNS come from the germline V gene. The CDR3 contains 18 residues. V lost 4 bases and J lost 3; bases outside the gene matches: 13. The CDR3 sequence is CASSARGSGQGFNQPQHF. CDR3 sequence (DNA): TGTGCCAGCAGTGCCAGGGGGTCGGGACAGGGCTTCAATCAGCCCCAGCATTTT.

This sequence joins TRBV4-1 and TRBJ1-5, with 12 bases identical to TRBD1. Trimming cost V 4 bases and J 7 bases; bases outside gene matches: 5. Germline CDR1 reads MGHRA; CDR2 reads YSYEKL. The CDR3 has 15 amino acids. The DNA for the CDR3 is TGCGCCAGCAGCCGGGACAGGGGGCGTAAGCAGCCCCAGCATTTT. Translation: CASSRDRGRKQPQHF.

The chain joins TRBV6-1 to TRBJ2-5; possible D gene TRBD1, 5 bases. With 6 bases removed from V and 1 base from J, the gap between germline ends came to 12 bases. Germline V gives CDR1 MNHNS, CDR2 SASEGT. The CDR3 consists of 14 residues. The CDR3 DNA reads as TGTGCCAGCAGAAAAACAGGATTCCAAGAGACCCAGTACTTC. Protein: CASRKTGFQETQYF.

The chain recombines TRBV4-3 with TRBJ2-5, with TRBD1 identical over 10 bases. This CDR3 is built from 15 residues. V lost 4 bases and J lost 4; bases outside the gene matches: 6. Germline loops: CDR1 LGHNA, CDR2 YSLEER. CDR3 region: CASSPGQGGPETQYF. In DNA form, the CDR3 reads TGCGCCAGCAGCCCAGGACAGGGGGGCCCAGAGACCCAGTACTTC.

J is TRBJ1-2 and V is TRBV7-8; D is unresolved. Trimming took 1 base from V and 2 from J, leaving 8 bases between them. Per the germline V gene, CDR1 is SGHVS and CDR2 is FQNEAQ. The CDR3 covers 14 residues. CDR3 sequence (DNA): TGTGCCAGCAGCTTAGGCAGTCCCAACTATGGCTACACCTTC. Its protein is CASSLGSPNYGYTF.

This chain connects TRBV6-5 to TRBJ2-3, with D unclear. Germline V gene lookup returns CDR1 MNHEY and CDR2 SVGAGI. The CDR3 consists of 11 residues. V lost 4 bases and J 6 bases, leaving 5 bases between the germline ends. CDR3 residues: CASSSADTQYF. In nucleotides, the CDR3 is TGTGCCAGCAGTTCGGCGGATACGCAGTATTTT.